Shown below are 18 T cell receptor beta chains from a single sample sequenced in a study of OX40 agonist ivuxolimab in advanced cancers. The library was generated by the immunoSEQ multiplex PCR assay. TCRdb took over this immuneACCESS table, retaining in-frame rearrangements with V and J assigned. Such tables are incomplete; in checked studies, under half of the missing clones stem from an unresolved V gene, and the remainder is unexplained. This sample is represented by some 68,000 clones; roughly 86% of them were singletons. The ten largest make up over 2% of the sample. The input for sequencing was CD4+ or CD8+ T cells sorted from blood, taken in a trial of the OX40 agonist ivuxolimab. The origin of the receptors is an adult with an advanced solid tumor such as melanoma, head and neck, liver or kidney cancer.

The J gene is TRBJ2-2, the V gene TRBV5-1; a weak D match, TRBD1 (6 bases). V dropped 4 bases and J dropped 1 base, with 8 bases sitting between them. This CDR3 has 14 amino acids. Germline V CDR1 and CDR2: SGHRS, YFSETQ. Written as DNA, the CDR3 is TGCGCCAGCAGCGTACAGGGGAACACCGGGGAGCTGTTTTTT. Protein product: CASSVQGNTGELFF. Drawing the rest from reference TRBV5-1 and TRBJ2-2, the complete variable domain is KAGVTQTPRYLIKTRGQQVTLSCSPISGHRSVSWYQQTPGQGLQFLFEYFSETQRNKGNFPGRFSGRQFSNSRSEMNVSTLELGDSALYLCASSVQGNTGELFFGEGSRLTVL.

This clone was detected a few times. The J gene is TRBJ2-7, the V gene TRBV25-1; D is undetermined. The CDR3 contains 11 residues. Trimming pared 1 base from V and 6 bases from J, leaving 4 bases between. CDR1 is MGHDK, CDR2 SYGVNS, per germline. The CDR3 DNA is TGTGCCAGCAGTGAATTTAGCGAGCAGTACTTC. Residues: CASSEFSEQYF.

The CDR3 loop reads CASSLGGGQTNTEAFF. CDR3 sequence (DNA): TGTGCCAGCAGCTTGGGTGGTGGGCAGACGAACACTGAAGCTTTCTTT. The chain couples TRBV5-8 to TRBJ1-1, with D uncertain. The ends were cut back, 0 bases at V and 1 base at J, with 13 bases in the middle. Germline CDR1 and CDR2: SGHTS and YDEGEE. The CDR3 has 16 amino acids.

This sequence joins TRBV5-4 and TRBJ1-3, with 8 nucleotides matching TRBD1. The J segment lost 0 bases and the V segment lost 3 bases, leaving 2 bases of the junction unmatched. CDR1 is SGHNT and CDR2 is YYREEE in the germline V gene (reference sequence). This CDR3 comprises 15 residues. CDR3 DNA: TGTGCCAGCAGCTCCACAGGGGGCTCTGGAAACACCATATATTTT. Translating gives CASSSTGGSGNTIYF.

V and J are TRBV5-6 and TRBJ2-3; D is perhaps TRBD1 (6 bases). CDR1 SGHDT and CDR2 YYEEEE come from the germline V gene. This CDR3 comprises 15 residues. V shed 1 base and J shed 2 bases, with 11 bases lying between them. The CDR3 DNA reads as TGTGCCAGCAGCTTGTTTGACAGGAACACAGATACGCAGTATTTT. As protein: CASSLFDRNTDTQYF.

The rearrangement joins TRBV6-4 to TRBJ1-6; 7 bases match TRBD1. This CDR3 region has 14 residues. V lost 11 bases, J lost 6 bases, and 10 bases stayed unmatched. Germline V gives CDR1 MRHNA, CDR2 SNTAGT. The CDR3 protein is CAEKTGQVNSPLHF. The CDR3 DNA sequence: TGTGCCGAAAAAACCGGACAGGTTAATTCACCCCTCCACTTT.

This chain joins TRBV5-6 and TRBJ2-7; D is unclear. V gave up 0 bases and J gave up 0 bases, with 16 bases separating them. This CDR3 is 17 amino acids long. Germline V gene lookup returns CDR1 SGHDT and CDR2 YYEEEE. The CDR3 DNA follows: TGTGCCAGCAGCTTGGATAACACGACTGAAAGCTCCTACGAGCAGTACTTC. Its protein product is CASSLDNTTESSYEQYF.

V is TRBV19 and J is TRBJ2-1; 8 positions match TRBD2. The CDR3 is 14 residues long. The trim removed 8 bases at V and 0 bases at J, leaving 3 bases unmatched. Germline assignment: CDR1 LNHDA and CDR2 SQIVND (reference sequence). CDR3 sequence: CASSSGYSYNEQFF. CDR3 bases: TGTGCCAGTTCTAGCGGGTACTCCTACAATGAGCAGTTCTTC.

This rearrangement joins TRBV27 to TRBJ1-1; D is possibly TRBD1 (5 bases). The CDR3 spans 18 residues. CDR1 and CDR2 from the germline V gene are MNHEY and SMNVEV (reference sequence). Trimming shortened V by 1 base and J by 2 bases, and 20 bases separated the two germline ends. The DNA for the CDR3 is TGTGCCAGCAGTTTATACCCCCTCCGACAGTCTCCTAACACTGAAGCTTTCTTT. Encoded protein: CASSLYPLRQSPNTEAFF.

The CDR3 bases are TGTGCCAGCAGTTTAAACCAGGGGCGCACAGATACGCAGTATTTT. This translates into CASSLNQGRTDTQYF. This chain links TRBV28 with TRBJ2-3; D perhaps matches TRBD1 (6 bases). Germline values: CDR1 MDHEN, CDR2 SYDVKM. V lost 2 bases, J lost 1 base, and 10 bases lay in between. The CDR3 totals 15 residues.

This chain links TRBV28 with TRBJ1-5, with D possibly matching TRBD1 (6 bases). This CDR3 has 17 amino acids. Trimming took 3 bases from V and 0 from J, leaving 15 bases between them. Germline values: CDR1 MDHEN, CDR2 SYDVKM. The CDR3 DNA sequence: TGTGCCAGCAGTTTGGGCAGGGGAACATATAGCAATCAGCCCCAGCATTTT. As protein: CASSLGRGTYSNQPQHF.

This clone has more than one count but fewer than ten. The V and J genes are TRBV19 and TRBJ1-5, with D tentatively TRBD1 (6 bases). V dropped 4 bases and J dropped 7 bases, with 17 bases sitting between them. The CDR3 extends over 15 amino acids. The germline gives CDR1 LNHDA, CDR2 SQIVND (reference sequence). The CDR3 sequence is CASSTHGGAGQPQHF. Here the CDR3 DNA reads TGTGCCAGTAGTACCCATGGGGGGGCGGGCCAGCCCCAGCATTTT.

The chain uses TRBV5-1 and TRBJ2-5, with D hard to call. Between the trimmed V and J ends, which lost 4 bases and 0 bases, there was a span of 4 bases. In germline, CDR1 is SGHRS, CDR2 YFSETQ. The CDR3 is 12 amino acids. DNA for the CDR3: TGCGCCAGCAGCACAAACCAAGAGACCCAGTACTTC. Protein product: CASSTNQETQYF.

The V and J genes are TRBV7-6 and TRBJ2-3; TRBD2 agrees at 8 bases. The CDR3 contains 19 residues. Germline CDR1 is SGHVS and CDR2 is FNYEAQ. V was pared by 1 base and J by 2 bases, with 14 bases of the junction left unmatched. CDR3: CASSLGWGAGGPYTDTQYF. DNA of the CDR3: TGTGCCAGCAGCTTAGGATGGGGCGCGGGGGGACCCTACACAGATACGCAGTATTTT. The full variable domain, in which reference TRBV7-6 and TRBJ2-3 provide the parts outside the CDR3, is GAGVSQSPRYKVTKRGQDVALRCDPISGHVSLYWYRQALGQGPEFLTYFNYEAQQDKSGLPNDRFSAERPEGSISTLTIQRTEQRDSAMYRCASSLGWGAGGPYTDTQYFGPGTRLTVL.

The rearrangement uses TRBV27 and TRBJ1-6; the D gene is possibly TRBD1 (6 bases). The germline V gene encodes CDR1 MNHEY and CDR2 SMNVEV (reference sequence). Trimming took 3 bases from V and 7 from J, leaving 19 bases between them. The CDR3 runs to 17 residues. For the CDR3, the DNA is TGTGCCAGCAGTTTCGCCGCCCTCAGGGGAAACAATTCACCCCTCCACTTT. Residues: CASSFAALRGNNSPLHF.

The chain is built from TRBV5-1 and TRBJ2-5; no clear D gene. Germline lookup yields CDR1 SGHRS and CDR2 YFSETQ. With 0 bases removed from V and 3 bases from J, the gap between germline ends came to 9 bases. The CDR3 runs to 14 residues. CDR3 amino acids: CASSLGRAKETQYF. The CDR3 bases are TGCGCCAGCAGCTTGGGAAGGGCTAAAGAGACCCAGTACTTC. Drawing the rest from reference TRBV5-1 and TRBJ2-5, the complete variable domain is KAGVTQTPRYLIKTRGQQVTLSCSPISGHRSVSWYQQTPGQGLQFLFEYFSETQRNKGNFPGRFSGRQFSNSRSEMNVSTLELGDSALYLCASSLGRAKETQYFGPGTRLLVL.

The chain links TRBV5-1 to TRBJ1-1, with 12 nucleotides matching TRBD1. This CDR3 region has 16 residues. J was trimmed by 1 base and V by 4 bases; bases with no gene match: 5. The germline V gene encodes CDR1 SGHRS and CDR2 YFSETQ. CDR3 DNA: TGCGCCAGCAGCCCCGGGACAGGGGGCTGGAACACTGAAGCTTTCTTT. It codes for CASSPGTGGWNTEAFF.

This sequence joins TRBV7-6 and TRBJ2-7; 7 positions agree with TRBD1. This CDR3 has 15 amino acids. Unmatched junction bases numbered 13, after V lost 7 bases and J lost 4 bases. Germline CDR1 reads SGHVS; CDR2 reads FNYEAQ. As DNA, the CDR3 is TGTGCCAGCACCATAAGGGCAGGGGGTAATTACGAGCAGTACTTC. As protein: CASTIRAGGNYEQYF.